These 8 T cell receptor beta chains came from one sample sequenced in a study of identical twins. TCRdb reanalysed the 5' RACE reads using MiXCR and keeps one entry per CDR3 protein. Seen here are more than 650,000 distinct CDR3 sequences, 5.5% to 7.5% observed once, and the top ten hold around 1.9%. Specimen: naive T cells sorted from blood. Receptors originate from a man between 18 and 29 years old in good health.

This clonotype has at least ten counts. The chain combines TRBV6-1 with TRBJ2-3; 14 positions agree with TRBD2. The CDR3 covers 16 residues. Germline lookup yields CDR1 MNHNS and CDR2 SASEGT. Germline trimming cut 6 bases from V and 2 bases from J; bases unmatched to any gene: 4. CDR3 sequence (DNA): TGTGCCAGCAGGGGGACTAGCGGGAGATTCACAGATACGCAGTATTTT. Residues: CASRGTSGRFTDTQYF.

About this clonotype itself: Given a much more abundant clone one base away, this may be a read error. The CDR3 DNA follows: TGTGCCAGCAGTCCGACCAGGGGGCGAAGCTCCTACGAGCAGTTCTTC. Residues: CASSPTRGRSSYEQFF. The chain uses TRBV28 and TRBJ2-7; 8 bases are shared with TRBD1. The J call is uncertain, as TRBJ2-1 better fits the DNA end. Germline CDR1 MDHEN, CDR2 SYDVKM. The CDR3 contains 16 residues.

This clonotype was found many times. The chain links TRBV27 to TRBJ2-1, with 7 bases aligning to TRBD1. Per the germline V gene, CDR1 is MNHEY and CDR2 is SMNVEV (reference sequence). V shed 5 bases and J 10 bases; nucleotides not matched to a gene: 8. This CDR3 spans 13 amino acids. CDR3 nucleotides: TGTGCCAGCAGTCAGGGGACAGTCAGGGAGCAGTTCTTC. It specifies CASSQGTVREQFF.

Turning to this clonotype: Its ends do not fully match the called genes, so a read error is possible. The chain recombines TRBV11-2 with TRBJ2-1; 9 bases are a match to TRBD2. This CDR3 is 11 amino acids long. The germline V gene has CDR1 SGHAT and CDR2 FQNNGV. In nucleotides, the CDR3 is TGTGCCAGCAGTCGGCGGGAGGGAAAGGTCTTC. It encodes CASSRREGKVF.

This clonotype was counted many times. The chain carries TRBV20-1 and TRBJ2-5; possible D gene TRBD1, 5 bases. Trimming cost V 3 bases and J 2 bases, with 13 bases left between them. The CDR3 length is 14 residues. Germline V gene sequence: CDR1 DFQATT, CDR2 SNEGSKA (reference sequence). The CDR3 here is CSASIDTGQETQYF. The DNA of the CDR3 is TGCAGTGCTAGTATTGATACAGGTCAAGAGACCCAGTACTTC.

This clonotype was seen repeatedly, ten times or more. CDR3 nucleotide sequence: TGTGCCAGCAGTTTATTAGGGGCCCTTAATGAAGCTTTCTTT. This codes for CASSLLGALNEAFF. This chain uses TRBV27 with TRBJ1-1; D perhaps matches TRBD1 (5 bases). Germline CDR1 MNHEY, CDR2 SMNVEV (reference sequence). V shed 1 base and J shed 7 bases, with 13 bases lying between them. This CDR3 contains 14 residues.

This clonotype was seen a handful of times. The rearrangement uses TRBV19 and TRBJ2-1; D is unclear. The CDR3 sequence is 14 residues long. Looked up from germline, CDR1 is LNHDA and CDR2 is SQIVND (reference sequence). V shed 2 bases and J shed 6 bases, with 11 bases lying between them. In DNA, the CDR3 is TGTGCCAGTAGTATAAGTATCAGCGTCAATGAGCAGTTCTTC. Translating gives CASSISISVNEQFF.

This clonotype was counted a few times. The rearrangement joins TRBV20-1 to TRBJ2-5; D might be TRBD1 (7 bases). The CDR3 spans 15 residues. Trimming removed 5 bases at V and 4 bases at J, with 20 bases between. In germline, CDR1 is DFQATT, CDR2 SNEGSKA (reference sequence). This CDR3 is CSAPAGGGLRETQYF. The CDR3 region has the DNA TGCAGTGCTCCCGCCGGAGGGGGCTTGAGAGAGACCCAGTACTTC.